The next 7 T cell receptor beta chains were all read from a single sample in a study of blood T cells in healthy people across ages. Using a J-beta primer mix together with a sample-barcoded 5' primer, a second PCR was run for about 6 to 11 cycles. TCRdb itself ran the 5' RACE reads through MiXCR, one entry per CDR3 protein. The sample contains about 1.8 million distinct CDR3 sequences, around 50% of which appear only once. The sequencing input was blood. The receptors shown here come from a woman aged 40 to 50 in good health.

The chain combines TRBV27 with TRBJ1-5; maybe TRBD1 (6 bases). CDR1 is MNHEY, CDR2 SMNVEV, per germline (reference sequence). This CDR3 has 15 amino acids. V lost 2 bases, J lost 8 bases, and 16 bases lay in between. The CDR3 loop reads CASSLRGRPGEPQHF. In nucleotides, the CDR3 is TGTGCCAGCAGTTTACGGGGACGCCCAGGGGAGCCCCAGCATTTT.

This clonotype was seen a few times. The chain uses TRBV7-2 and TRBJ2-4; 9 positions match TRBD1. The V gene end was trimmed by 9 bases and the J gene end by 2 bases; junction bases not matched to a gene: 8. This CDR3 spans 15 amino acids. Germline assignment: CDR1 SGHTA and CDR2 FQGNSA. CDR3 loop: CASSGTGSSKNIQYF. CDR3 coding DNA: TGTGCCAGTTCCGGGACAGGGTCGTCCAAAAACATTCAGTACTTC.

This clonotype was observed a few times. The V call is TRBV20-1, the J call TRBJ2-5; D may be TRBD2 (5 bases). The V gene's germline CDR1 is DFQATT and CDR2 SNEGSKA (reference sequence). The CDR3 covers 14 residues. Trimming took off 6 bases at V and 4 bases at J, with 18 bases between the two ends. The CDR3 loop is CSAHLSASLETQYF. For the CDR3, the DNA is TGCAGTGCCCACCTGTCGGCTAGCTTAGAGACCCAGTACTTC.

The rearrangement uses TRBV20-1 and TRBJ2-4, with no clear D. V dropped 0 bases and J dropped 8 bases, with 2 bases sitting between them. Per germline, CDR1 DFQATT and CDR2 SNEGSKA (reference sequence). The CDR3 has 10 residues. In nucleotides, the CDR3 is TGCAGTGCTAGAGATGACATTCAGTACTTC. Protein: CSARDDIQYF.

The V and J genes are TRBV20-1 and TRBJ2-3, with TRBD2 matching 8 bases. Germline lookup yields CDR1 DFQATT and CDR2 SNEGSKA (reference sequence). V lost 5 bases and J lost 0; bases outside the gene matches: 4. The CDR3 sequence is 14 residues long. The CDR3 DNA is TGCAGTGCTTCCCTAGCGGGTAGCACAGATACGCAGTATTTT. Protein product: CSASLAGSTDTQYF.

There are a few counts of this clonotype. The genes are TRBV12-3 or TRBV12-4 and TRBJ1-6; tentatively, D is TRBD1 (5 bases). The CDR3 extends over 19 amino acids. Between the trimmed V and J ends, which lost 0 bases and 1 base, there was a span of 16 bases. Here the CDR3 reads CASSLALGEGGSYNSPLHF. CDR3 coding DNA: TGTGCCAGCAGTTTAGCGCTGGGGGAGGGCGGATCCTATAATTCACCCCTCCACTTT.

The chain carries TRBV20-1 and TRBJ2-5, with D perhaps given as TRBD1 or TRBD2 (6 bases each). The length of the CDR3 is 15 residues. V shed 6 bases and J shed 2 bases, with 19 bases lying between them. Germline CDR1 is DFQATT and CDR2 is SNEGSKA (reference sequence). CDR3 residues: CSANGLTGTQETQYF. The CDR3 DNA follows: TGCAGTGCCAATGGACTAACAGGGACTCAAGAGACCCAGTACTTC.